The 26 T cell receptor beta chains reported below all come from one sample, sequenced in a study of CD8+ T cells in alopecia areata. RNA extraction was followed by reverse transcription into cDNA, which acted as the sequencing template. Repertoires were generated with immunoSEQ multiplex PCR, while TCRdb's copy carries only in-frame clones and drops some. The data show 65,000 to 100,000 clones, about 53% seen once. Specimen: NKG2D-high CD8+ T cells sorted from blood. All receptors come from a human donor with alopecia areata.

The gene calls are TRBV28 and TRBJ1-6; D is ambiguous. The length of the CDR3 is 15 residues. Germline V lookup: CDR1 MDHEN, CDR2 SYDVKM. With 2 bases removed from V and 10 bases from J, the gap between germline ends came to 15 bases. CDR3 DNA sequence: TGTGCCAGCAGTTTACCTTCGCAAGGCGGCTCACCCCTCCACTTT. Its translation: CASSLPSQGGSPLHF.

This chain joins TRBV27 and TRBJ2-3; no definite D call. V was pared by 0 bases and J by 2 bases, with 3 bases between. Germline lookup yields CDR1 MNHEY and CDR2 SMNVEV (reference sequence). The CDR3 contains 13 residues. CDR3 DNA: TGTGCCAGCAGTTTATCCTCCACAGATACGCAGTATTTT. Translation: CASSLSSTDTQYF.

This clone has more than one count but fewer than ten. The chain links TRBV7-9 to TRBJ2-3; unclear D gene. Germline V CDR1 and CDR2: SEHNR, FQNEAQ (reference sequence). The CDR3 totals 12 residues. V lost 4 bases, J lost 4 bases, and 6 bases lay in between. The CDR3 region is CASSSEADTQYF. The CDR3 coding sequence is TGTGCCAGCAGCTCGGAAGCAGATACGCAGTATTTT.

For the CDR3, the DNA is TGTGCCAGTAGTATGGACAGGGCCTCCACAGATACGCAGTATTTT. Translation gives CASSMDRASTDTQYF. The chain carries TRBV19 and TRBJ2-3, with TRBD1 matching over 8 bases. V lost 3 bases to trimming and J lost 2 bases; unmatched junction nucleotides: 4. Germline V CDR1 and CDR2: LNHDA, SQIVND (reference sequence). This CDR3 contains 15 residues.

The genes are TRBV4-1 and TRBJ1-2; no definite D call. Germline CDR1 and CDR2: MGHRA and YSYEKL. V was cut by 3 bases and J by 8 bases, with 10 bases left in between. The CDR3 contains 12 residues. CDR3: CASSHRTGGYTF. CDR3 coding DNA: TGCGCCAGCAGCCATAGGACTGGCGGCTACACCTTC.

This clone was detected only a few times. The V and J genes are TRBV29-1 and TRBJ2-5; D unclear. V shed 4 bases and J shed 3 bases, with 9 bases lying between them. The CDR3 consists of 12 residues. Per germline, CDR1 SQVTM and CDR2 ANQGSEA. The CDR3 sequence is CSVGPIEETQYF. CDR3 sequence (DNA): TGCAGCGTTGGACCGATAGAAGAGACCCAGTACTTC.

Written as DNA, the CDR3 is TGTGCCAGCGGGGGCAGGGGGCTGGACACTGAAGCTTTCTTT. It yields the protein CASGGRGLDTEAFF. This chain connects TRBV27 to TRBJ1-1; 8 bases are shared with TRBD1. V shed 8 bases, J shed 3 bases, and the junction held 8 bases outside the gene matches. Looked up from germline, CDR1 is MNHEY and CDR2 is SMNVEV (reference sequence). The CDR3 is made up of 14 amino acids.

The rearrangement joins TRBV9 to TRBJ2-5; D is possibly TRBD2 (6 bases). Per germline, CDR1 SGDLS and CDR2 YYNGEE. The CDR3 is made up of 13 amino acids. V gave up 4 bases and J gave up 4 bases, with 11 bases separating them. The CDR3: CASSPSGVETQYF. In DNA, the CDR3 is TGTGCCAGCAGCCCGTCGGGGGTAGAGACCCAGTACTTC. The whole variable domain, remainder taken from reference TRBV9 and TRBJ2-5, is DSGVTQTPKHLITATGQRVTLRCSPRSGDLSVYWYQQSLDQGLQFLIQYYNGEERAKGNILERFSAQQFPDLHSELNLSSLELGDSALYFCASSPSGVETQYFGPGTRLLVL.

With regard to this clone: One junction end disagrees with the germline gene, perhaps due to a read error. This chain uses TRBV2 with TRBJ2-7; TRBD1 agrees at 9 bases. CDR3 length: 15 residues. The germline V gene encodes CDR1 SNHLY and CDR2 FYNNEI. The chain's CDR3 is CASTEFETGGNEQYF. In nucleotides, the CDR3 is TGTGCCAGCACTGAATTCGAGACAGGGGGGAACGAGCAGTACTTC.

This chain connects TRBV27 to TRBJ2-7; D is unresolved. In germline, CDR1 is MNHEY, CDR2 SMNVEV (reference sequence). This CDR3 region has 13 residues. With 5 bases removed from V and 2 bases from J, the gap between germline ends came to 10 bases. The CDR3 protein is CASSPRQTYEQYF. The CDR3 DNA reads TGTGCCAGCAGTCCTCGGCAGACCTACGAGCAGTACTTC.

V gene TRBV6-5 combines with J gene TRBJ2-5; the D gene is possibly TRBD2 (5 bases). Germline assignment: CDR1 MNHEY and CDR2 SVGAGI. V lost 4 bases to trimming and J lost 7 bases, with 13 bases between them. The CDR3 has 13 residues. CDR3 protein: CASSSLAEGTQYF. Written as DNA, the CDR3 is TGTGCCAGCAGTTCCCTAGCTGAGGGGACCCAGTACTTC.

The gene calls are TRBV2 and TRBJ2-1; D might be TRBD1 or TRBD2, each matching 5 bases. Germline V CDR1 and CDR2: SNHLY, FYNNEI. Trimming shortened V by 7 bases and J by 6 bases, and 10 bases separated the two germline ends. The CDR3 consists of 12 residues. CDR3 in amino acids: CASTRGPNEQFF. The DNA for the CDR3 is TGTGCCAGCACTAGGGGACCCAATGAGCAGTTCTTC.

V and J are TRBV28 and TRBJ2-7; the D is unclear. From germline, CDR1 is MDHEN and CDR2 SYDVKM. The ends were cut back, 5 bases at V and 5 bases at J, with 10 bases in the middle. CDR3 size: 12 residues. CDR3 bases: TGTGCCAGCAGTGCTTTAGGGAACGAGCAGTACTTC. Translation: CASSALGNEQYF.

The V call is TRBV30, the J call TRBJ2-7; D uncertain. Germline V gene data show CDR1 as GTSNPN and CDR2 as SVGIG (reference sequence). The V and J ends lost 0 bases and 2 bases respectively, with 11 bases between them. This CDR3 region has 14 residues. The CDR3 spells CAWSVPGPAYEQYF. The CDR3 DNA reads as TGTGCCTGGAGTGTACCGGGCCCCGCCTACGAGCAGTACTTC.

The chain employs TRBV27 and TRBJ2-5; D ambiguous. This CDR3 is built from 15 residues. The V gene's germline CDR1 is MNHEY and CDR2 SMNVEV (reference sequence). The germline V and J ends were trimmed by 0 bases and 1 base, with 9 bases remaining between them. Here the CDR3 DNA reads TGTGCCAGCAGTTTATCTTGGGGTCCCCAAGAGACCCAGTACTTC. This sequence encodes CASSLSWGPQETQYF.

CDR3 in DNA: TGTGCCAGCAAGGGATCGCGGAGTAGCACAGATACGCAGTATTTT. Protein sequence: CASKGSRSSTDTQYF. The chain combines TRBV2 with TRBJ2-3; D not certain. The germline V gene has CDR1 SNHLY and CDR2 FYNNEI. This CDR3 has 15 residues. V was shortened by 7 bases and J by 0 bases, with 14 bases between the two germline ends.

This clone was picked up a small number of times. In DNA form, the CDR3 reads TGTGCCAGTAGTCCTGGGGCCAACGTCCTGACTTTC. Its translation is CASSPGANVLTF. V and J are TRBV19 and TRBJ2-6; no clear D. V gave up 5 bases and J gave up 2 bases, with 1 base separating them. Looked up from germline, CDR1 is LNHDA and CDR2 is SQIVND (reference sequence). The CDR3 runs to 12 residues. The variable domain in full, completed from reference TRBV19 and TRBJ2-6, reads DGGITQSPKYLFRKEGQNVTLSCEQNLNHDAMYWYRQDPGQGLRLIYYSQIVNDFQKGDIAEGYSVSREKKESFPLTVTSAQKNPTAFYLCASSPGANVLTFGAGSRLTVL.

The V call is TRBV29-1, the J call TRBJ2-1; tentatively, D is TRBD2 (5 bases). The CDR3 loop spans 13 amino acids. V lost 1 base to trimming and J lost 5 bases, with 9 bases between them. Germline CDR1 and CDR2: SQVTM and ANQGSEA. The CDR3 coding sequence is TGCAGCGTTGAAGGGACTTCCAACAATGAGCAGTTCTTC. Its protein is CSVEGTSNNEQFF.

This chain uses TRBV7-9 with TRBJ2-3; no clear D gene. V lost 5 bases and J lost 0, with 15 bases in between. The germline gives CDR1 SEHNR, CDR2 FQNEAQ (reference sequence). The CDR3 has 16 amino acids. This chain's CDR3 is CASSPQTHLSTDTQYF. CDR3 DNA: TGTGCCAGCAGCCCGCAGACTCATCTGAGCACAGATACGCAGTATTTT.

The V call is TRBV28, the J call TRBJ2-1, with D uncertain. CDR3 size: 11 residues. V was pared by 3 bases and J by 7 bases, with 4 bases between. The germline V gene has CDR1 MDHEN and CDR2 SYDVKM. For the CDR3, the DNA is TGTGCCAGCAGTTTTAGTAATGAGCAGTTCTTC. Its translation: CASSFSNEQFF.

This clone was picked up a small number of times. This chain uses TRBV7-9 with TRBJ2-7, with TRBD1 identical over 8 bases. The J segment lost 4 bases and the V segment lost 5 bases, leaving 13 bases of the junction unmatched. This CDR3 region has 16 residues. Germline lookup yields CDR1 SEHNR and CDR2 FQNEAQ (reference sequence). The CDR3: CASSPTPGGVGYEQYF. Written as DNA, the CDR3 is TGTGCCAGCAGCCCAACCCCAGGGGGCGTAGGTTACGAGCAGTACTTC.

The chain recombines TRBV27 with TRBJ2-7; D may be TRBD1 (6 bases). Germline V gene data show CDR1 as MNHEY and CDR2 as SMNVEV (reference sequence). V gave up 6 bases and J gave up 6 bases, with 12 bases separating them. This CDR3 contains 12 residues. CDR3 bases: TGTGCCAGCAGAGGGGGAAGACTCGAGCAGTACTTC. Translated: CASRGGRLEQYF.

This chain joins TRBV7-8 and TRBJ2-3; possibly TRBD1 or TRBD2 for D (5 bases each). This CDR3 is 13 amino acids long. Germline CDR1 and CDR2: SGHVS and FQNEAQ. V lost 8 bases and J lost 2, with 11 bases in between. The CDR3: CASGTTNTDTQYF. CDR3 in DNA: TGTGCCAGCGGGACGACAAACACAGATACGCAGTATTTT.

The chain links TRBV4-1 to TRBJ2-2, with a possible D match to TRBD1 (6 bases). V was trimmed by 4 bases and J by 7 bases, leaving 10 bases between them. CDR3 size: 13 residues. Germline V gives CDR1 MGHRA, CDR2 YSYEKL. The CDR3 spells CASSLMDSGELFF. Written as DNA, the CDR3 is TGCGCCAGCAGCCTAATGGACAGCGGGGAGCTGTTTTTT.

This sequence joins TRBV28 and TRBJ2-3; 13 nucleotides agree with TRBD2. Per germline, CDR1 MDHEN and CDR2 SYDVKM. The trim removed 2 bases at V and 0 bases at J, leaving 8 bases unmatched. CDR3 length equals 19 residues. CDR3 in amino acids: CASSLVPGLAGRSTDTQYF. The CDR3 DNA reads as TGTGCCAGCAGTTTAGTCCCGGGACTAGCGGGGAGAAGCACAGATACGCAGTATTTT.

The V gene is TRBV5-6, the J gene TRBJ2-3; possibly TRBD1 for D (5 bases). Trimming pared 4 bases from V and 0 bases from J, leaving 9 bases between. The germline V gene encodes CDR1 SGHDT and CDR2 YYEEEE. The CDR3 runs 14 residues. DNA of the CDR3: TGTGCCAGCAGCCAGGACACCAGCACAGATACGCAGTATTTT. Its translation: CASSQDTSTDTQYF.